This entry lists 22 T cell receptor beta chains sequenced from one sample in a study of blood T cell repertoires in COVID-19. The table came from immunoSEQ multiplex PCR; TCRdb's copy has only in-frame clones and leaves some out. The data contain around 190,000 clones, roughly 84% of them singletons. Material for sequencing was peripheral blood. All receptors derive from a human donor in a cohort sampled during active COVID-19.

The V call is TRBV7-2, the J call TRBJ2-5, with 7 bases identical to TRBD2. Germline CDR1 and CDR2: SGHTA and FQGNSA. This CDR3 is built from 16 residues. J gave up 1 base and V 1 base, and 6 bases lay outside the gene matches. CDR3 sequence (DNA): TGTGCCAGCAGCTTAGGAAGGACTAGATCCCAAGAGACCCAGTACTTC. It encodes CASSLGRTRSQETQYF.

This rearrangement joins TRBV27 to TRBJ2-3; possibly TRBD1 for D (5 bases). Germline CDR1 and CDR2: MNHEY and SMNVEV (reference sequence). This CDR3 is built from 12 residues. Trimming shortened V by 8 bases and J by 4 bases, and 10 bases separated the two germline ends. CDR3 in amino acids: CASSRGPDTQYF. CDR3 bases: TGTGCCAGCTCTAGGGGCCCAGATACGCAGTATTTT.

The chain uses TRBV30 and TRBJ2-3; D is unclear. The CDR3 extends over 15 amino acids. Germline CDR1 reads GTSNPN; CDR2 reads SVGIG (reference sequence). With 4 bases removed from V and 2 bases from J, the gap between germline ends came to 16 bases. CDR3 loop: CAWITRALPTDTQYF. CDR3 nucleotides: TGTGCCTGGATTACTCGTGCCTTGCCCACAGATACGCAGTATTTT. Looking up the rest from reference TRBV30 and TRBJ2-3 gives the full variable domain: SQTIHQWPATLVQPVGSPLSLECTVEGTSNPNLYWYRQAAGRGLQLLFYSVGIGQISSEVPQNLSASRPQDRQFILSSKKLLLSDSGFYLCAWITRALPTDTQYFGPGTRLTVL.

The chain uses TRBV6-6 and TRBJ2-7; TRBD1 might be the D (6 bases). The CDR3 runs to 13 residues. With 7 bases removed from V and 4 bases from J, the gap between germline ends came to 14 bases. Germline V gene sequence: CDR1 MNHNY, CDR2 SVGAGI (reference sequence). In nucleotides, the CDR3 is TGTGCCAGCAAAACCGGGACAAGGTACGAGCAGTACTTC. Its protein product is CASKTGTRYEQYF.

The CDR3 bases are TGTGCCAGCAGTGAGTCGACTAGCGGGCCCTACGAGCAGTACTTC. Its protein product is CASSESTSGPYEQYF. This chain links TRBV25-1 with TRBJ2-7; TRBD2 aligns across 10 bases. This CDR3 has 15 amino acids. The V gene's germline CDR1 is MGHDK and CDR2 SYGVNS. V was pared by 3 bases and J by 2 bases, with 4 bases of the junction left unmatched.

The chain joins TRBV29-1 to TRBJ2-1, with D maybe TRBD2 (7 bases). CDR1 is SQVTM and CDR2 is ANQGSEA in the germline V gene. The CDR3 consists of 18 residues. Trimming took 4 bases from V and 2 from J, leaving 24 bases between them. The CDR3 is CSVGSDRWGGAPYNEQFF. As DNA, the CDR3 is TGCAGCGTTGGATCAGATCGTTGGGGGGGGGCGCCCTACAATGAGCAGTTCTTC.

The rearrangement uses TRBV28 and TRBJ1-2; tentatively, D is TRBD1 (5 bases). The germline V gene encodes CDR1 MDHEN and CDR2 SYDVKM. The CDR3 runs 13 residues. Trimming took off 5 bases at V and 7 bases at J, with 14 bases between the two ends. The CDR3 coding sequence is TGTGCCAGCAGTCAAGGGGCGGCGGTTGGCTACACCTTC. As protein: CASSQGAAVGYTF.

The chain has TRBV5-1 and TRBJ2-7; 11 positions match TRBD2. Germline values: CDR1 SGHRS, CDR2 YFSETQ. CDR3 length: 13 residues. The V gene end was trimmed by 5 bases and the J gene end by 7 bases; junction bases not matched to a gene: 5. The CDR3 loop is CASSRTSGLEQYF. CDR3 nucleotides: TGCGCCAGCAGTCGGACTAGCGGGTTAGAGCAGTACTTC.

The rearrangement uses TRBV21-1 and TRBJ2-7; the D call TRBD1 from the table was never checked on the DNA. TRBV21-1 is listed as a pseudogene. The CDR3 loop spans 15 amino acids. The CDR3 DNA sequence: TGTGCCAGAGCCACCCCCCACAGGTCCACCTACGAGCAGTACTTC. Its protein product is CARATPHRSTYEQYF.

V gene TRBV28 combines with J gene TRBJ2-2; 7 nucleotides agree with TRBD2. This CDR3 is built from 17 residues. The germline V gene has CDR1 MDHEN and CDR2 SYDVKM. The V segment lost 5 bases and the J segment 7 bases; nucleotides outside the gene matches: 16. The CDR3 spells CASSPLLWREHNGELFF. As DNA, the CDR3 is TGTGCCAGCAGTCCGCTTTTGTGGCGGGAGCATAACGGGGAGCTGTTTTTT. Together with reference TRBV28 and TRBJ2-2, the CDR3 gives the full variable domain: DVKVTQSSRYLVKRTGEKVFLECVQDMDHENMFWYRQDPGLGLRLIYFSYDVKMKEKGDIPEGYSVSREKKERFSLILESASTNQTSMYLCASSPLLWREHNGELFFGEGSRLTVL.

V is TRBV5-1 and J is TRBJ2-6; tentatively, D is TRBD2 (5 bases). The CDR3 is 17 residues long. V was cut by 4 bases and J by 0 bases, with 14 bases left in between. Germline-derived CDR1 and CDR2 are SGHRS and YFSETQ. CDR3 sequence reads: CASSKTTGSSGANVLTF. The CDR3 bases are TGCGCCAGCAGCAAGACGACGGGGAGCTCTGGGGCCAACGTCCTGACTTTC.

The chain combines TRBV28 with TRBJ2-7; D is ambiguous. The CDR3 is made up of 13 amino acids. The V end was cut by 5 bases, the J end by 2 bases, with 10 bases between. The V gene's germline CDR1 is MDHEN and CDR2 SYDVKM. The CDR3 protein is CASSPRQAYEQYF. The CDR3 DNA follows: TGTGCCAGCAGTCCCCGGCAGGCCTACGAGCAGTACTTC.

This chain links TRBV28 with TRBJ1-5, with 8 bases that match TRBD1. The J segment lost 5 bases and the V segment lost 2 bases, leaving 5 bases of the junction unmatched. Germline V gene data show CDR1 as MDHEN and CDR2 as SYDVKM. The CDR3 has 15 amino acids. CDR3 in DNA: TGTGCCAGCAGTTTACTCACAGGGGGAGATCAGCCCCAGCATTTT. It codes for CASSLLTGGDQPQHF.

The rearrangement joins TRBV10-3 to TRBJ2-1; D is possibly TRBD1 (5 bases). The V end was cut by 4 bases, the J end by 1 base, with 11 bases between. The CDR3 runs to 15 residues. The germline gives CDR1 ENHRY, CDR2 SYGVKD. The CDR3: CAISGSGSSYNEQFF. CDR3 coding DNA: TGTGCCATCAGTGGCTCAGGGTCATCCTACAATGAGCAGTTCTTC.

The V gene is TRBV28, the J gene TRBJ2-2, with 7 positions matching TRBD1. This CDR3 spans 17 amino acids. The trim removed 5 bases at V and 13 bases at J, leaving 22 bases unmatched. Germline-derived CDR1 and CDR2 are MDHEN and SYDVKM. The CDR3 bases are TGTGCCAGCAGTCCCCAGGGGGTCGAACTTTGGGTACCGGTGCTGTTTTTT. Its translation is CASSPQGVELWVPVLFF.

The chain carries TRBV27 and TRBJ1-5; 7 bases match TRBD1. The trim removed 0 bases at V and 4 bases at J, leaving 6 bases unmatched. The germline gives CDR1 MNHEY, CDR2 SMNVEV (reference sequence). The length of the CDR3 is 16 residues. The CDR3 protein is CASSLSRTGVNQPQHF. Here the CDR3 DNA reads TGTGCCAGCAGTTTATCTAGGACAGGCGTTAATCAGCCCCAGCATTTT.

The CDR3 DNA is TGTGCCATCAGTGACTCCGGAGGCCTGGGTGAGACCCAGTACTTC. The encoded protein is CAISDSGGLGETQYF. The chain combines TRBV10-3 with TRBJ2-5, with D tentatively TRBD2 (5 bases). The V and J ends lost 3 bases and 5 bases respectively, with 16 bases between them. The germline gives CDR1 ENHRY, CDR2 SYGVKD. The CDR3 loop spans 15 amino acids.

This clone was seen just once. The chain couples TRBV2 to TRBJ2-7, with 7 bases that match TRBD1. Germline trimming cut 2 bases from V and 13 bases from J; bases unmatched to any gene: 17. From germline, CDR1 is SNHLY and CDR2 FYNNEI. This CDR3 has 15 residues. DNA for the CDR3: TGTGCCAGCAGTGAACAGGGGGAACCGTGGTTTGTTTATTACTTC. Protein: CASSEQGEPWFVYYF. The full variable domain, rest sourced from reference TRBV2 and TRBJ2-7, is EPEVTQTPSHQVTQMGQEVILRCVPISNHLYFYWYRQILGQKVEFLVSFYNNEISEKSEIFDDQFSVERPDGSNFTLKIRSTKLEDSAMYFCASSEQGEPWFVYYFGPGTRLTVT.

V usage is TRBV19 and J usage is TRBJ2-3; 8 nucleotides align to TRBD2. V lost 1 base, J lost 2 bases, and 5 bases stayed unmatched. The CDR3 consists of 16 residues. Germline lookup yields CDR1 LNHDA and CDR2 SQIVND (reference sequence). CDR3: CASSIVPAGDTDTQYF. CDR3 DNA: TGTGCCAGTAGTATAGTCCCAGCGGGAGACACAGATACGCAGTATTTT.

The chain recombines TRBV19 with TRBJ2-2, with TRBD2 identical over 12 bases. The V gene's germline CDR1 is LNHDA and CDR2 SQIVND (reference sequence). V shed 2 bases, J shed 4 bases, and the junction held 5 bases outside the gene matches. The CDR3 extends over 17 amino acids. The CDR3 region has the DNA TGTGCCAGTAGTATATCCCTACTAGCGGGGGGCACCGGGGAGCTGTTTTTT. This codes for CASSISLLAGGTGELFF.

The J gene is TRBJ2-5, the V gene TRBV4-1; D call uncertain. The germline CDR1 and CDR2 sequences are MGHRA and YSYEKL. V shed 1 base and J shed 1 base, with 13 bases lying between them. The CDR3 length is 16 residues. CDR3 nucleotides: TGCGCCAGCAGCCAAGGACCCGCAGGTCCCCAAGAGACCCAGTACTTC. Its protein product is CASSQGPAGPQETQYF.

The chain couples TRBV28 to TRBJ2-1; possible D gene TRBD2, 6 bases. Trimming removed 8 bases from V and 5 bases from J, with 19 bases in between. CDR1 is MDHEN, CDR2 SYDVKM, per germline. The CDR3 contains 15 residues. CDR3 loop: CASEPGGARNNEQFF. CDR3 sequence (DNA): TGTGCCAGCGAACCTGGAGGGGCGAGAAACAATGAGCAGTTCTTC.